This TCR beta chain comes out of a study of human T cells and chemical hapten exposure. Study information: Chiefly women, the patients showed alopecia areata, totalis or universalis.

Study observations and caveats: DPC sensitization left the count of TCRs above 1 in 1000 unchanged.

V lost 3 bases to trimming and J lost 2 bases, with 8 bases between them. The germline V gene encodes CDR1 SGHTA and CDR2 FQGNSA. This CDR3 has 13 amino acids. Note on this clonotype: Its matching antigen is unknown.

The library labeled individual cDNA molecules by adding unique molecular identifiers to them. TCRdb ran MiXCR on the RACE reads and lists one entry per CDR3 protein. The table records nearly 95,000 distinct CDR3 sequences, 8% to 13% of them present only once. The time point denotes: patch test 2, 6 weeks after DPC sensitization. Sample treatment: therapeutic diphenylcyclopropenone sensitization with weekly scalp DPC. Before extraction, the whole blood was not fractionated, and total RNA was taken from it. The J gene is TRBJ2-7, the V gene TRBV7-2; maybe TRBD2 (6 bases). The sequence derives from a man in his forties with alopecia areata. Some clones in this sample may be carry-over from other donors' samples. The sequenced sample was whole blood, obtained in connection with sensitization to the hapten diphenylcyclopropenone (DPC). DNA of the CDR3: TGTGCCAGCAGCTTCGGACTAACCTACGAGCAGTACGTC. Its translation is CASSFGLTYEQYV.